The clone carrying this T cell receptor (beta chain) was counted only a few times. V was shortened by 1 base and J by 3 bases, with 9 bases between the two germline ends. Germline lookup yields CDR1 LNHDA and CDR2 SQIVND (reference sequence). This CDR3 is built from 14 residues. The method was immunoSEQ multiplex PCR; TCRdb's version includes in-frame clones alone and lacks a portion of them. The sample consists of about 200,000 clones, roughly 82% of them appearing once. Participants were aged about 18 to 90 years, lived in roughly 25 US areas, and enrolled virtually. Self-reported history from a screening survey and questionnaire set each donor's cohort. The sample originates from a study of blood T cell repertoires in COVID-19. Study overall: From T cells, B-cell-depleted T cells, or PBMCs came the material, which was cDNA or gDNA.

Sequencing was carried out using PBMCs or T cells enriched from blood (not recorded which). The clonotype originates from a woman aged 60 to 75 with acute COVID-19. The chain uses TRBV19 and TRBJ2-5; tentatively, D is TRBD1 (5 bases). The CDR3 DNA is TGTGCCAGTAGTATAGCGGCAGGGAAAGAGACCCAGTACTTC. Its translation is CASSIAAGKETQYF.